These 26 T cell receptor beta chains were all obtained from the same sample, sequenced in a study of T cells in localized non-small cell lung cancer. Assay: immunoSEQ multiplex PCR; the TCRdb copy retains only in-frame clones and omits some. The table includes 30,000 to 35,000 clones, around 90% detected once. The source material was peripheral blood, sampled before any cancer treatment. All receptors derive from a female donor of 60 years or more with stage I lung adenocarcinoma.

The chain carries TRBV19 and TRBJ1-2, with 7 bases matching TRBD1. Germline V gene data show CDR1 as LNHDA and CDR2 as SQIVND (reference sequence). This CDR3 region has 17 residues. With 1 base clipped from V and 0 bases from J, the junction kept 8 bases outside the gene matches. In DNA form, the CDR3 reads TGTGCCAGTAGTATAGGGCCGGGACAGCGTACTAACTATGGCTACACCTTC. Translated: CASSIGPGQRTNYGYTF.

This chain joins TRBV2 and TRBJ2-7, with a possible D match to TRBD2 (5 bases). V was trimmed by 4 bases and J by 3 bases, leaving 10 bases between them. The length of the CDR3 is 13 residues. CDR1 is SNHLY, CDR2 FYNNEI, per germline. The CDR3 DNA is TGTGCCAGCAGTGTCGGGATGGGCTACGAGCAGTACTTC. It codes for CASSVGMGYEQYF.

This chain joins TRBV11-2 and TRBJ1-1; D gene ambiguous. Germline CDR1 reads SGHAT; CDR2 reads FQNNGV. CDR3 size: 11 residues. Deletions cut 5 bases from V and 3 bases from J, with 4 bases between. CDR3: CASSLYTEAFF. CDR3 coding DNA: TGTGCCAGCAGCCTCTACACTGAAGCTTTCTTT.

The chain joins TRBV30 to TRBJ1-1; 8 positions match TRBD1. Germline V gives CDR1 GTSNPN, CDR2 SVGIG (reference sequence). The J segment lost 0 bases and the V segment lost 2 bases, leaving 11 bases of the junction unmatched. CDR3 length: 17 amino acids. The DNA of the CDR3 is TGTGCCTGGAGTCCCACTAGACAGGGGATTATGAACACTGAAGCTTTCTTT. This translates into CAWSPTRQGIMNTEAFF.

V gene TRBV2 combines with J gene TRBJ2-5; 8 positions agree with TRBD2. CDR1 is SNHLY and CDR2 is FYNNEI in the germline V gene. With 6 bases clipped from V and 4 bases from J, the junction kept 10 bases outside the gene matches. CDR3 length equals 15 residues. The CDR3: CASRTAPAGAETQYF. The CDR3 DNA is TGTGCCAGCAGGACGGCCCCAGCGGGAGCAGAGACCCAGTACTTC. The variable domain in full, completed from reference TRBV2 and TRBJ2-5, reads EPEVTQTPSHQVTQMGQEVILRCVPISNHLYFYWYRQILGQKVEFLVSFYNNEISEKSEIFDDQFSVERPDGSNFTLKIRSTKLEDSAMYFCASRTAPAGAETQYFGPGTRLLVL.

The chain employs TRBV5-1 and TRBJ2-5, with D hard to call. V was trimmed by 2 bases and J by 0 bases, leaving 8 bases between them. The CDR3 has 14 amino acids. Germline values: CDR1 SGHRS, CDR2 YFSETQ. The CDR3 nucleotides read TGCGCCAGCAGCTTAGGTCGGGACCAAGAGACCCAGTACTTC. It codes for CASSLGRDQETQYF. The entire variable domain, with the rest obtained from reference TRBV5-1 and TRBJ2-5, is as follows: KAGVTQTPRYLIKTRGQQVTLSCSPISGHRSVSWYQQTPGQGLQFLFEYFSETQRNKGNFPGRFSGRQFSNSRSEMNVSTLELGDSALYLCASSLGRDQETQYFGPGTRLLVL.

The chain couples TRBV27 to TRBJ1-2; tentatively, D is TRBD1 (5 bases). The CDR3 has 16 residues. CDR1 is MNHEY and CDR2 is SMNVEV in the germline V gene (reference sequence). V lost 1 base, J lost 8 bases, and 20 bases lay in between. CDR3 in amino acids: CASSLLGVPDLKGYTF. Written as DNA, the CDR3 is TGTGCCAGCAGTTTATTGGGGGTTCCTGATCTGAAGGGCTACACCTTC.

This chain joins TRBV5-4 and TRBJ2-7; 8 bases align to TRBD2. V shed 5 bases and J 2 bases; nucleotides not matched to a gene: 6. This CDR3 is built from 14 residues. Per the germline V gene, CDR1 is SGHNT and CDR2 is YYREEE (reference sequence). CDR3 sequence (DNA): TGTGCCAGCAGGCCGAGCGGGAGTACCTACGAGCAGTACTTC. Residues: CASRPSGSTYEQYF. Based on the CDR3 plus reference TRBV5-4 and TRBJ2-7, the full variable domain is ETGVTQSPTHLIKTRGQQVTLRCSSQSGHNTVSWYQQALGQGPQFIFQYYREEENGRGNFPPRFSGLQFPNYSSELNVNALELDDSALYLCASRPSGSTYEQYFGPGTRLTVT.

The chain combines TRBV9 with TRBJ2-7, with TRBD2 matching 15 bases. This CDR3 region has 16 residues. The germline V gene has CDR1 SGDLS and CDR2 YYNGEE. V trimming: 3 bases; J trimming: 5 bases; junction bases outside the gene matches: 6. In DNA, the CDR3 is TGTGCCAGCAGCGGGGGACTAGCGGGAGGTTTGGACGAGCAGTACTTC. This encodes CASSGGLAGGLDEQYF.

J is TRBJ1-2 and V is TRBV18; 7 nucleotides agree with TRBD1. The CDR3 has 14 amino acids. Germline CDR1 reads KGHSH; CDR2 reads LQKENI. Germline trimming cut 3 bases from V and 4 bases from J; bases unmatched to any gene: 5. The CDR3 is CASSPLTGSYGYTF. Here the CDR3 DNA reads TGTGCCAGCTCACCGCTGACAGGGAGCTATGGCTACACCTTC.

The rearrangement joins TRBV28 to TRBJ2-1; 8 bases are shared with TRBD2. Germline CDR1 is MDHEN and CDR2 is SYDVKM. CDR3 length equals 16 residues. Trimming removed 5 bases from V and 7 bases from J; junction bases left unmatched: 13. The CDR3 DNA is TGTGCCAGCAGTGGGGGTGGTAGCGGGATTGGGAATGAGCAGTTCTTC. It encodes CASSGGGSGIGNEQFF.

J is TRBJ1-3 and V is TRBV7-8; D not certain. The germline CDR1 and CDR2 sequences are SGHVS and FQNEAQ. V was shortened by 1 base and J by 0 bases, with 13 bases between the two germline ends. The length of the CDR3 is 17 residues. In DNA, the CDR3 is TGTGCCAGCAGCTTAGGGACCGGTAGGGCCTCTGGAAACACCATATATTTT. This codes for CASSLGTGRASGNTIYF.

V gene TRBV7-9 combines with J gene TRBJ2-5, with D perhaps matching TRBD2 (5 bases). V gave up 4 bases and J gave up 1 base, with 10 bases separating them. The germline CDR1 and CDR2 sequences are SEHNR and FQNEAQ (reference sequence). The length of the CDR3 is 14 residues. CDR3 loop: CASSSRTLQETQYF. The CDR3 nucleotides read TGTGCCAGCAGCTCCCGGACTCTCCAAGAGACCCAGTACTTC.

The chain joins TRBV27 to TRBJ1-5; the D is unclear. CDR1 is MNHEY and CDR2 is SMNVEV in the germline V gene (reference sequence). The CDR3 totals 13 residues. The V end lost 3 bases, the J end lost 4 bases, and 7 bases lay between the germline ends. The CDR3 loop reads CASSLRGNQPQHF. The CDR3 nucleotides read TGTGCCAGCAGTTTGAGAGGGAATCAGCCCCAGCATTTT.

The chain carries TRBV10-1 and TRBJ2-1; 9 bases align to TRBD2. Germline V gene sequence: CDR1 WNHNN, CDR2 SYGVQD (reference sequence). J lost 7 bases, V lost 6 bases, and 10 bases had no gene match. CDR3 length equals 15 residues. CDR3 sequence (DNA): TGCGCCAGCAGGCCCGGGGTAGCGGGAGATAATGAGCAGTTCTTC. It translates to CASRPGVAGDNEQFF.

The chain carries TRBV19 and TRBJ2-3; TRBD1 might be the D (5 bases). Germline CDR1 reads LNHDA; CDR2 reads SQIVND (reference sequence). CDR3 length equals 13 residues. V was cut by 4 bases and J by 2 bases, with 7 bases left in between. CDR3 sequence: CASSKGYTDTQYF. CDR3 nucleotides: TGTGCCAGTAGTAAGGGGTACACAGATACGCAGTATTTT.

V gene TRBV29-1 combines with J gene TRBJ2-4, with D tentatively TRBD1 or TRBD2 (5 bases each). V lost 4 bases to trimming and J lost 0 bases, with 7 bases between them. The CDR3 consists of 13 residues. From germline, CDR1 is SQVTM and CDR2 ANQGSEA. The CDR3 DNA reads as TGCAGCGTTGGTGGGGGAGCCAAAAACATTCAGTACTTC. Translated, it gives CSVGGGAKNIQYF. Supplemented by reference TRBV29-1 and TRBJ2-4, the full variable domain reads SAVISQKPSRDICQRGTSLTIQCQVDSQVTMMFWYRQQPGQSLTLIATANQGSEATYESGFVIDKFPISRPNLTFSTLTVSNMSPEDSSIYLCSVGGGAKNIQYFGAGTRLSVL.

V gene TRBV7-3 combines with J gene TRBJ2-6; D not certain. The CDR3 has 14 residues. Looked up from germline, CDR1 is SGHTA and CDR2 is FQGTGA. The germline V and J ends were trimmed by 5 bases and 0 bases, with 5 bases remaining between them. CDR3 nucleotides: TGTGCCAGCAGCACCACCTCTGGGGCCAACGTCCTGACTTTC. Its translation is CASSTTSGANVLTF.

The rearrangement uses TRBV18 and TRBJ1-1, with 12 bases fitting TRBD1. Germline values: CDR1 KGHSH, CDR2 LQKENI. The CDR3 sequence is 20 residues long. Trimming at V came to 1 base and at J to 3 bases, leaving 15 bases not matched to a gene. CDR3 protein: CASSPRAAAGTGGAYTEAFF. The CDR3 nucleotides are TGTGCCAGCTCACCACGTGCCGCCGCCGGGACAGGGGGCGCGTACACTGAAGCTTTCTTT.

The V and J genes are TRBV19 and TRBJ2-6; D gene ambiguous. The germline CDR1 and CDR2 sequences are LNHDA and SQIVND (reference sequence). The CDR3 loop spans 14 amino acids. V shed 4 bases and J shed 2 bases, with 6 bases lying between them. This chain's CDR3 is CASSKSPGANVLTF. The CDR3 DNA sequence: TGTGCCAGTAGTAAAAGTCCTGGGGCCAACGTCCTGACTTTC.

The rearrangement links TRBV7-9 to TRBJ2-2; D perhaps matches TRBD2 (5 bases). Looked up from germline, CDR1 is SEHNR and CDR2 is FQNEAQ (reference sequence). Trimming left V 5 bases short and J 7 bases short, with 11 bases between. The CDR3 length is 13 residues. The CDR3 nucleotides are TGTGCCAGCAGCGTTGTGAGGGACGGGGAGCTGTTTTTT. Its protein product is CASSVVRDGELFF.

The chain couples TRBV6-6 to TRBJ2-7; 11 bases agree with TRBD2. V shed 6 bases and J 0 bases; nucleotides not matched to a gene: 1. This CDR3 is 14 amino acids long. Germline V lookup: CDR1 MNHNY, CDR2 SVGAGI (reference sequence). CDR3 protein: CASRTSGGSYEQYF. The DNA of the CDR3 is TGTGCCAGCAGAACTAGCGGGGGCTCCTACGAGCAGTACTTC.

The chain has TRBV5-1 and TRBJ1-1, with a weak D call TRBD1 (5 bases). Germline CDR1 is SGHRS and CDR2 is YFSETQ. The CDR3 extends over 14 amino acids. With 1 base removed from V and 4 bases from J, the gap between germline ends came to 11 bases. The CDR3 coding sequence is TGCGCCAGCAGCTTGATAGGGGAGGCCACTGAAGCTTTCTTT. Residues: CASSLIGEATEAFF. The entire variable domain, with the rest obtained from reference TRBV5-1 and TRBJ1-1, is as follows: KAGVTQTPRYLIKTRGQQVTLSCSPISGHRSVSWYQQTPGQGLQFLFEYFSETQRNKGNFPGRFSGRQFSNSRSEMNVSTLELGDSALYLCASSLIGEATEAFFGQGTRLTVV.

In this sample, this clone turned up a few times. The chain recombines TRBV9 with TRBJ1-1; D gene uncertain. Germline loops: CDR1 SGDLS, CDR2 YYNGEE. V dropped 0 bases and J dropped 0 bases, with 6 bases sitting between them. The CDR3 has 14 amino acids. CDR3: CASSVDQMNTEAFF. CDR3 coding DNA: TGTGCCAGCAGCGTAGACCAGATGAACACTGAAGCTTTCTTT.

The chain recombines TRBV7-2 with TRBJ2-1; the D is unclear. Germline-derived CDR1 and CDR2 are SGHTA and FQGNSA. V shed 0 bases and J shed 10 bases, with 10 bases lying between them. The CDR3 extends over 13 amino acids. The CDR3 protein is CASSLASLGEQFF. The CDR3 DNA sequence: TGTGCCAGCAGCTTAGCGTCCCTCGGGGAGCAGTTCTTC.

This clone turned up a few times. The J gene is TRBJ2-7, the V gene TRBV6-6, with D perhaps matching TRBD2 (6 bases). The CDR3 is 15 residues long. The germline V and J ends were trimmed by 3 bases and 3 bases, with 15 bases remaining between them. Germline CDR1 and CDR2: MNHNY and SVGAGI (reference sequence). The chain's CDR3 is CASSYTTSGDYEQYF. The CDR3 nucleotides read TGTGCCAGCAGTTATACGACTAGTGGGGACTACGAGCAGTACTTC.